This T cell receptor beta chain was profiled in a study of post-analysis software for immune sequencing data. The authors incorporated unique molecular identifiers into the TCR beta cDNA libraries. Via MiXCR, TCRdb re-called the PCR reads, giving one row per CDR3 protein. Among fewer than 850,000 distinct CDR3 sequences listed, 25% to 30% were seen once. As concerns this clonotype: Antigen specificity is unknown.

The CDR3 totals 14 residues. The germline CDR1 and CDR2 sequences are MNHEY and SMNVEV (reference sequence). Study-wide results and caveats: Co-batched samples clustered tightly together by F measure. Higher frequency in patients than in controls was seen for roughly five TRBV segments, with TRBV5-6, TRBV5-1 and TRBV20-1 among them.

The TCR was taken from a girl between 5 and 17 years old with multiple sclerosis. Sequencing was carried out using blood. The V call is TRBV27, the J call TRBJ2-5; D is perhaps TRBD1 or TRBD2 (5 bases each). CDR3 loop: CAPRGRAINGEQYF. Written as DNA, the CDR3 is TGTGCGCCTAGGGGCCGGGCGATCAATGGGGAGCAGTACTTC.